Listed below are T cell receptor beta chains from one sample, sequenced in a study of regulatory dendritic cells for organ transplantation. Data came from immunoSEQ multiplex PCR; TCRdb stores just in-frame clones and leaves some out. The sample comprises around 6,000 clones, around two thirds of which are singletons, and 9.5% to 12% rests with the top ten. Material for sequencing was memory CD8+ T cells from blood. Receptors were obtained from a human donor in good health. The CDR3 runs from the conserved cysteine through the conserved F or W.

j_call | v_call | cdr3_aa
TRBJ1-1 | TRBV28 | CASSSNRGRFEAFF
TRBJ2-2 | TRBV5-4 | CANSQTDGELFF
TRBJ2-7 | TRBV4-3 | CASSQDWGTGAYEQYF
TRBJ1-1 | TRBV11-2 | CASSLAGDRKTAFF
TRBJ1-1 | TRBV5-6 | CASTSVGAGTEAFF
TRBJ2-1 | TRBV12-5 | CASGSGGGGNEQFF
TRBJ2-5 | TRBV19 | CASSPRDRGRPETQYF
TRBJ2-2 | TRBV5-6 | CASSFTITGELFF
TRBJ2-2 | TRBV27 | CASGRGQGVDGELFF
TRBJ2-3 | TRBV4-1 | CASSQVAGRTDTQYF
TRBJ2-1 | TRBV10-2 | CASSELAYEQFF
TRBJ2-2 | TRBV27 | CASSPVIRGTGELFF
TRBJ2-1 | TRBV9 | CASSVDQGRGTGEQFF
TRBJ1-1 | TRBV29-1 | CSVTGDYTEAFF
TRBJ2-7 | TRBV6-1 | CASSPRVYEQYF
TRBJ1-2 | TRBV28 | CASSPDREYGYTF
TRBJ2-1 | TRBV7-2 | CASSFRGYDNEQFF
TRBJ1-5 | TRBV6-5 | CASSYSAPGQPQHF
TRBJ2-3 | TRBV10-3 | CAISESRGIGTDTQYF
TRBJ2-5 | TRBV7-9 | CASSWLAGGQETQYF
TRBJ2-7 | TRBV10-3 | CASSTGPWGEQYF
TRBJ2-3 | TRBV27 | CASSSPSTGYGTDTQYF
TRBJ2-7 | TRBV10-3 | CAIGSGISYEQYF
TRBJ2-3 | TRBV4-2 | CASSQDTRGTDTQYF
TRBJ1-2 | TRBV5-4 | CASSSTGVHGYTF
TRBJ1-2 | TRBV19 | CASSIHRNTDRTRGYTF
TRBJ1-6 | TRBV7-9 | CASSLRRGNNSPLHF
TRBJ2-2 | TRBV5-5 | CASSSLGGATGELFF
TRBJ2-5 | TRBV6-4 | CASSEQGGSQETQYF
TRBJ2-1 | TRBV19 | CASSIVAGPGEQFF
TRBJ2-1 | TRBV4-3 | CASSQVLGGYYNEQFF
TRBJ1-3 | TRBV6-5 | CASSSADRSPGNTIYF
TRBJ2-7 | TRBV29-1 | CSVLQGFSYEQYF
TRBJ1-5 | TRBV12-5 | CASAPPIADSNQPQHF
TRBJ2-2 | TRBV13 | CASSSSASGGAVNTGELFF
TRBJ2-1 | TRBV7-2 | CASSFSGNEQFF
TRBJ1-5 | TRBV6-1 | CASSELTGRNNQPQHF
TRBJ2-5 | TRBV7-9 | CASSFPLAGKETQYF
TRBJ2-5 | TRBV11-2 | CASSLEPRTGVGETQYF
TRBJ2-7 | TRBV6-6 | CASTLTESSYEQYF
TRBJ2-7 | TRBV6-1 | CASSESWSGAHEQYF
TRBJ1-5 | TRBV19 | CASSIGTGGPHQPQHF
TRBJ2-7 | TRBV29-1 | CSVELQGYYEQYF
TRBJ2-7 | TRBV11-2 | CASSLWGQPTGQYF
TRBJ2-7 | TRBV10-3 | CAISGGQGEQYF
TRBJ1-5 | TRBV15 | CATSSETVQPQHF
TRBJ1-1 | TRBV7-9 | CASSPPVRRKVKEAFF
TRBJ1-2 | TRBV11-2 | CASSSDREDYGYTF
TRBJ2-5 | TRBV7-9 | CASSRRDRGSDDQYF
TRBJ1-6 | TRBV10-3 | CAISEAQEGWNSPLHF
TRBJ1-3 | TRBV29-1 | CSVKTGNTIYF
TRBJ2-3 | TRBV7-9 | CASSLDRGGSTDTQYF
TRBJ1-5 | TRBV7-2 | CASSLDLSQPQHF
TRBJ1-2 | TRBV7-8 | CASSSWTGPIYGYTF
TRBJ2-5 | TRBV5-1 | CASSPGLATDFTRETQYF
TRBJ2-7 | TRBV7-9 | CASSSSAVPPYEQYF